The clone carrying this TCR beta chain was counted between two and nine times. MiXCR, applied by TCRdb to the RACE reads, yields one record per CDR3 protein. The repertoire holds tens of thousands of distinct CDR3 sequences, with 6.5% to 9% as singletons. Time point of the sample: healthy volunteer bleed at 2 weeks. The authors' total RNA extraction used unfractionated whole blood. The source of the sample is a study of human T cells and chemical hapten exposure. The CDR3 runs 15 residues. V lost 5 bases and J lost 4; bases outside the gene matches: 8. Germline loops: CDR1 MDHEN, CDR2 SYDVKM. Sample: whole blood. The chain uses TRBV28 and TRBJ2-5; 9 bases fit TRBD1. The receptor's source is a human donor in good health. Some clones in this sample may be carry-over from other donors' samples. The CDR3 nucleotides are TGTGCCAGCAGTCCTCACAGGGGGCTAGGAGAGACCCAGTACTTC. This translates into CASSPHRGLGETQYF.